The 3 T cell receptor beta chains presented below share a single source sample, sequenced in a study of beta chain features in type 1 diabetes (dated 2018 in TCRdb). The library was prepared using the immunoSEQ multiplex PCR assay. The entire isolated RNA was reverse transcribed using the High Capacity cDNA Reverse Transcription Kit, and thus expressed TCRB transcripts were sequenced. TCRdb mirrors the immuneACCESS table, restricted to in-frame sequences. Some clones are absent from its copies; in checked studies, under half trace to an unresolved V gene, and the reason for the others is unknown. This sample comprises about 40,000 clones, about half of them detected only once. The ten largest clonotypes hold 0.65% to 0.8% of the sample. The specimen was central memory CD4+ T cells from blood. These receptor sequences come from a woman aged 18-29 years in good health.

A few counts support this clone. The chain combines TRBV28 with TRBJ1-4; D is possibly TRBD1 (5 bases). Looked up from germline, CDR1 is MDHEN and CDR2 is SYDVKM. The CDR3 contains 15 residues. V gave up 4 bases and J gave up 1 base, with 10 bases separating them. The CDR3 sequence: CASSSPGGTNEKLFF. The CDR3 DNA is TGTGCCAGCAGTTCCCCCGGGGGAACTAATGAAAAACTGTTTTTT. The whole variable domain, filled in from reference TRBV28 and TRBJ1-4, reads DVKVTQSSRYLVKRTGEKVFLECVQDMDHENMFWYRQDPGLGLRLIYFSYDVKMKEKGDIPEGYSVSREKKERFSLILESASTNQTSMYLCASSSPGGTNEKLFFGSGTQLSVL.

The sample holds a few counts of this clone. This chain uses TRBV30 with TRBJ1-5; 7 nucleotides align to TRBD1. The CDR3 sequence is 15 residues long. Germline values: CDR1 GTSNPN, CDR2 SVGIG (reference sequence). V lost 1 base to trimming and J lost 0 bases; unmatched junction nucleotides: 3. The CDR3 DNA is TGTGCCTGGAGTGCACAGGGGTTTAGCAATCAGCCCCAGCATTTT. This codes for CAWSAQGFSNQPQHF. Full variable domain (missing parts from reference TRBV30 and TRBJ1-5): SQTIHQWPATLVQPVGSPLSLECTVEGTSNPNLYWYRQAAGRGLQLLFYSVGIGQISSEVPQNLSASRPQDRQFILSSKKLLLSDSGFYLCAWSAQGFSNQPQHFGDGTRLSIL.

The chain is built from TRBV6-6 and TRBJ1-6; D remains ambiguous. Germline V CDR1 and CDR2: MNHNY, SVGAGI (reference sequence). The CDR3 covers 13 residues. V was clipped by 8 bases and J by 5 bases, with 10 bases between them. In nucleotides, the CDR3 is TGTGCCAGCGGAGGCTTCGATAATTCACCCCTCCACTTT. Translation gives CASGGFDNSPLHF.